This T cell receptor beta chain is drawn from a study of CD8 T cells in ankylosing spondylitis. Study-level findings and limits: Ankylosing spondylitis blood seemed to carry a telltale TCR beta motif made of eight highly homologous variants. Significant enrichment of disease-linked clones was reportedly seen in matched ankylosing spondylitis synovial fluid.

The CDR3 is 13 amino acids. Germline V CDR1 and CDR2: SQVTM, ANQGSEA. With 6 bases clipped from V and 5 bases from J, the junction kept 7 bases outside the gene matches. This clonotype has just a few counts. The antigen remains undetermined. Generation of TCR beta libraries employed quantitative 5'-RACE incorporating molecular barcodes. TCRdb itself ran the 5' RACE reads through MiXCR, one entry per CDR3 protein. This sample has 470,000 or so distinct CDR3 sequences; 25% to 30% occur once, and the top ten carry 0.75% to 0.9%. The receptor was derived from a male donor with ankylosing spondylitis. Sequenced material: blood, either unsorted or a sorted T cell fraction (not recorded which). The chain combines TRBV29-1 with TRBJ2-5; TRBD1 agrees at 9 bases. CDR3 DNA sequence: TGCAGCGTGGCTACAGGGGGCTGGGAGACCCAGTACTTC. It specifies CSVATGGWETQYF. Using reference TRBV29-1 and TRBJ2-5 for the parts outside the CDR3, the full variable domain is SAVISQKPSRDICQRGTSLTIQCQVDSQVTMMFWYRQQPGQSLTLIATANQGSEATYESGFVIDKFPISRPNLTFSTLTVSNMSPEDSSIYLCSVATGGWETQYFGPGTRLLVL.